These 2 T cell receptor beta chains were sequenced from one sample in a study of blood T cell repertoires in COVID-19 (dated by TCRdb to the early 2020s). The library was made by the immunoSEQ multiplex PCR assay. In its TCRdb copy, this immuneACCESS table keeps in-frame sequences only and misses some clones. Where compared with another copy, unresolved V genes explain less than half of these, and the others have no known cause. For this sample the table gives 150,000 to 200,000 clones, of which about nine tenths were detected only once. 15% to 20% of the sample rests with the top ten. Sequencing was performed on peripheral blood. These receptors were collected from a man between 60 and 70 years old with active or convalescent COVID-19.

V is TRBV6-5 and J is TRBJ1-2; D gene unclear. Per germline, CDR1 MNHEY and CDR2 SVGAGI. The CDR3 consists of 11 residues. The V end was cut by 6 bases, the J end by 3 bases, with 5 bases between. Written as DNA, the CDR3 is TGTGCCAGCAGGGTAGACTATGGCTACACCTTC. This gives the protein CASRVDYGYTF.

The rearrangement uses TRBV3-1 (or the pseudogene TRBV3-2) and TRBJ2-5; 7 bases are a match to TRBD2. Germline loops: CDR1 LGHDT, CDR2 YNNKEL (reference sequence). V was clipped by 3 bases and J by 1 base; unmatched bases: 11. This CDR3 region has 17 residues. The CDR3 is CASSHTRTREFQETQYF. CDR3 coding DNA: TGTGCCAGCAGCCACACCCGGACTAGGGAATTCCAAGAGACCCAGTACTTC.